The TCR beta chain under discussion was sequenced for a study of CD8 T cells in Susac syndrome. On this clonotype: The antigen is not known.

When the RNA was reverse transcribed, random hexamers were used with an input of roughly 0.5 to 1 ug. Coverage of TCR beta CDR3 amplification by immunoSEQ multiplex PCR extended to 54 Vbeta and 13 Jbeta. TCRdb passed the immunoSEQ multiplex PCR reads through MiXCR, listing each CDR3 protein once. The sample comprises 250,000 to 300,000 distinct CDR3 sequences, about 85% of which are singletons, and about 0.11% rests with the top ten. The CDR3 is 11 residues long. Germline V lookup: CDR1 LGHNT, CDR2 FRNRAP. V was cut by 6 bases and J by 8 bases, with 10 bases left in between. Study results and caveats: The study acknowledged a relatively small number of individuals in its TCR sequencing and HLA analysis.

Blood CD8+ and CD4+ T cells underwent high-throughput TCR beta sequencing. The gene calls are TRBV12-5 and TRBJ1-1, with D unclear. This receptor was taken from a human donor with multiple sclerosis. The sequenced material came from CD8+ T cells from PBMCs. Written as DNA, the CDR3 is TGTGCTAGTGGCCTTGGGAGGGAAGCTTTCTTT. Its translation: CASGLGREAFF.